This T cell receptor beta chain was obtained from a study of cytomegalovirus exposure and HLA in healthy donors. The PCR contained 60 Vbeta and 13 Jbeta primers. Clones were read by immunoSEQ multiplex PCR, and TCRdb kept only the in-frame ones, dropping some. This table has around 180,000 clones, roughly 70% appearing once. General study findings and limits: It was reported that TCR beta sequences correctly inferred the HLA-A and HLA-B alleles for most subjects. Later, an analysis found that common viral pathogens appeared to be linked with several of the most significant clusters.

Germline CDR1 reads SGHRS; CDR2 reads YFSETQ. CDR3 length: 15 residues. V was pared by 1 base and J by 10 bases, with 8 bases of the junction left unmatched. This clone was observed once. Its antigen is still unknown. The TCR comes from a girl aged 10 to 17 in good health and CMV-seronegative. Sequenced sample: PBMCs. V and J are TRBV5-1 and TRBJ2-1; 10 bases agree with TRBD2. The CDR3 DNA reads as TGCGCCAGCAGCTTGCCAGCGGGGGGGAAGGGGGAGCAGTTCTTC. It specifies CASSLPAGGKGEQFF.